These 15 T cell receptor beta chains came from one sample sequenced in a study of blood T cell repertoires in COVID-19. Clones were read by immunoSEQ multiplex PCR, and TCRdb kept only the in-frame ones, dropping some. The sample records 200,000 to 300,000 clones, less than 90% being singletons. Source material: peripheral blood. Source of these receptors: a man aged 60 to 69 with acute or convalescent COVID-19.

The rearrangement uses TRBV10-1 and TRBJ2-7, with D perhaps matching TRBD1 (5 bases). The germline V gene has CDR1 WNHNN and CDR2 SYGVQD (reference sequence). This CDR3 contains 16 residues. Trimming shortened V by 3 bases and J by 1 base, and 16 bases separated the two germline ends. As DNA, the CDR3 is TGCGCCAGCAGTGAATGGCAGGGTGGACGTTCCTACGAGCAGTACTTC. Encoded protein: CASSEWQGGRSYEQYF.

This clone was observed once. CDR3 loop: CASSPRDRDYNSPLHF. The CDR3 nucleotides read TGTGCCAGCAGTCCCCGGGACAGGGATTATAATTCACCCCTCCACTTT. The chain is built from TRBV2 and TRBJ1-6; 9 nucleotides line up with TRBD1. In germline, CDR1 is SNHLY, CDR2 FYNNEI. The V and J ends lost 5 bases and 4 bases, in that order; junction bases with no gene match: 6. The CDR3 extends over 16 amino acids.

V and J are TRBV5-1 and TRBJ2-2, with 12 bases lining up with TRBD2. From germline, CDR1 is SGHRS and CDR2 YFSETQ. The CDR3 covers 16 residues. Losses at the gene ends were 4 bases for V and 6 bases for J; bases not matched to a gene: 7. Written as DNA, the CDR3 is TGCGCCAGCAGCCCCCCGACTAGCGGGAGATCCGGGGAGCTGTTTTTT. This codes for CASSPPTSGRSGELFF.

V gene TRBV9 combines with J gene TRBJ2-7, with 10 positions matching TRBD2. Trimming at V came to 2 bases and at J to 2 bases, leaving 16 bases not matched to a gene. CDR3 length: 19 residues. The germline CDR1 and CDR2 sequences are SGDLS and YYNGEE. CDR3 bases: TGTGCCAGCAGCGTTGTCCTAGCGGGGGTTAAAACTCTTCCCTACGAGCAGTACTTC. It yields the protein CASSVVLAGVKTLPYEQYF.

The chain is built from TRBV20-1 and TRBJ1-1, with 7 bases lining up with TRBD1. This CDR3 region has 12 residues. V dropped 3 bases and J dropped 10; count of bases not matched to a gene: 8. Germline CDR1 is DFQATT and CDR2 is SNEGSKA (reference sequence). DNA for the CDR3: TGCAGTGCTAGTTTGGGGCAGGGGGGAGCTTTCTTT. This encodes CSASLGQGGAFF.

V gene TRBV10-3 combines with J gene TRBJ2-3, with D maybe TRBD2 (5 bases). Germline CDR1 and CDR2: ENHRY and SYGVKD. The CDR3 is made up of 14 amino acids. Deletions cut 8 bases from V and 4 bases from J, with 16 bases between. CDR3 nucleotide sequence: TGTGCCATCTCGGGGTTCTTGCAGTCAGATACGCAGTATTTT. It encodes CAISGFLQSDTQYF.

This clone came up a few times. The chain is built from TRBV5-5 and TRBJ1-5, with D unresolved. CDR1 is SGHKS and CDR2 is YYEKEE in the germline V gene (reference sequence). There are 16 residues in the CDR3. V lost 0 bases, J lost 2 bases, and 12 bases lay in between. CDR3 sequence: CASSLGGLWGNQPQHF. CDR3 coding DNA: TGTGCCAGCAGCTTGGGAGGGTTGTGGGGCAATCAGCCCCAGCATTTT.

The chain employs TRBV4-2 and TRBJ1-6; D possibly corresponds to TRBD1 (5 bases). This CDR3 has 15 amino acids. Germline CDR1 reads LGHNA; CDR2 reads YNFKEQ. V lost 0 bases, J lost 9 bases, and 12 bases lay in between. CDR3 DNA: TGTGCCAGCAGCCAAGATTACAGGATTGGTTCACCCCTCCACTTT. Translated: CASSQDYRIGSPLHF.

About this clone: Other DNA sequences in the sample encode the same CDR3. The chain employs TRBV9 and TRBJ1-6; maybe TRBD1 (6 bases). Trimming shortened V by 0 bases and J by 5 bases, and 6 bases separated the two germline ends. Germline CDR1 SGDLS, CDR2 YYNGEE. The CDR3 consists of 14 residues. DNA for the CDR3: TGTGCCAGCAGCGTAGCAGGGGATAATTCACCCCTCCACTTT. Translating gives CASSVAGDNSPLHF.

The rearrangement uses TRBV19 and TRBJ1-5; the D gene is possibly TRBD1 (6 bases). CDR3 length: 15 residues. Germline V gene sequence: CDR1 LNHDA, CDR2 SQIVND (reference sequence). Trimming cost V 7 bases and J 0 bases, with 13 bases left between them. CDR3 bases: TGTGCCAGTACCATGGGACACCTTAGCAATCAGCCCCAGCATTTT. Its translation: CASTMGHLSNQPQHF.

This clone was seen only a few times. This rearrangement joins TRBV18 to TRBJ1-2; D call uncertain. This CDR3 spans 16 amino acids. Germline V lookup: CDR1 KGHSH, CDR2 LQKENI. The germline V and J ends were trimmed by 0 bases and 4 bases, with 15 bases remaining between them. CDR3 nucleotide sequence: TGTGCCAGCTCACCACCGTCTTCGGGTCGATTCTATGGCTACACCTTC. It yields the protein CASSPPSSGRFYGYTF.

This chain uses TRBV5-5 with TRBJ2-5; 11 nucleotides agree with TRBD1. This CDR3 spans 15 amino acids. Trimming removed 4 bases from V and 4 bases from J; junction bases left unmatched: 6. In germline, CDR1 is SGHKS, CDR2 YYEKEE (reference sequence). The CDR3: CASSAGDRGGETQYF. The CDR3 DNA reads as TGTGCCAGCAGCGCGGGGGACAGGGGGGGAGAGACCCAGTACTTC.

CDR3 nucleotide sequence: TGTGCCAGCAGCTTAAACCCTAGCAGTTACAATGAGCAGTTCTTC. Translated, it gives CASSLNPSSYNEQFF. The V and J genes are TRBV7-2 and TRBJ2-1, with TRBD2 as a possible D gene (5 bases). The germline V gene encodes CDR1 SGHTA and CDR2 FQGNSA. This CDR3 is built from 15 residues. V lost 2 bases, J lost 4 bases, and 12 bases lay in between. Full variable domain (rest looked up from reference TRBV7-2 and TRBJ2-1): GAGVSQSPSNKVTEKGKDVELRCDPISGHTALYWYRQSLGQGLEFLIYFQGNSAPDKSGLPSDRFSAERTGGSVSTLTIQRTQQEDSAVYLCASSLNPSSYNEQFFGPGTRLTVL.

V gene TRBV9 combines with J gene TRBJ2-7, with D perhaps matching TRBD2 (6 bases). CDR1 is SGDLS and CDR2 is YYNGEE in the germline V gene. V shed 2 bases and J shed 5 bases, with 11 bases lying between them. The CDR3 is made up of 13 amino acids. The CDR3 region is CASSVFGSDEQYF. The CDR3 DNA is TGTGCCAGCAGCGTTTTCGGGAGTGACGAGCAGTACTTC.

The gene calls are TRBV6-2 or TRBV6-3 and TRBJ2-3; D unclear. This CDR3 has 14 residues. Trimming cost V 0 bases and J 5 bases, with 9 bases left between them. Looked up from germline, CDR1 is MNHEY and CDR2 is SVGEGT. CDR3 protein: CASSYSQTQDTQYF. The DNA for the CDR3 is TGTGCCAGCAGTTACTCGCAGACTCAAGATACGCAGTATTTT.